The present T cell receptor (beta chain) was sequenced within a study of T cells in Graves' hyperthyroidism and ophthalmopathy. Authors of the study amplified TCR beta CDR3 regions from RNA transcripts. The HTBI set primed first-round TCR CDR3 RT-PCR. Each CDR3 protein is one row after TCRdb ran MiXCR on the multiplex PCR reads. This table has about 400,000 distinct CDR3 sequences, around 25% appearing once. Study-level points and caveats: Patients with ophthalmopathy were separated from those with stable hyperthyroidism by a 13 V-J model.

On this clonotype itself: The antigen is undetermined.

The V and J ends lost 1 base and 8 bases respectively, with 12 bases between them. CDR1 is LGHNT, CDR2 FRNRAP, per germline. The CDR3 is made up of 14 amino acids. Source material: blood. The source of this sequence is a middle-aged man with Graves' hyperthyroidism. The rearrangement uses TRBV12-5 and TRBJ2-1; D remains ambiguous. The CDR3 sequence: CASGLGKNRDEQFF. CDR3 nucleotide sequence: TGTGCTAGTGGTTTGGGCAAAAATAGGGATGAGCAGTTCTTC.